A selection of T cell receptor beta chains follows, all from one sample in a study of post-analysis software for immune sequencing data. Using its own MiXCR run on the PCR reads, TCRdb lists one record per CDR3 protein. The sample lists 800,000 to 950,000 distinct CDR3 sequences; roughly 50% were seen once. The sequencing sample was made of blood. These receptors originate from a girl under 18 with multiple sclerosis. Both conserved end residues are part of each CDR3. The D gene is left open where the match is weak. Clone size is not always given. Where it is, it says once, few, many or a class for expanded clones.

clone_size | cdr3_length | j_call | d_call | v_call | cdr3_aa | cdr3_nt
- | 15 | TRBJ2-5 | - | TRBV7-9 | CASSLRSQDQETQYF | TGTGCCAGCAGTCTAAGGTCCCAGGACCAAGAGACCCAGTACTTC
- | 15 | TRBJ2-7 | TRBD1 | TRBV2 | CASSLDRGPSGEQYF | TGTGCCAGCAGTCTCGACAGGGGCCCCTCGGGCGAGCAGTACTTC
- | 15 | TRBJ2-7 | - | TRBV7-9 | CASSLARGISYEQYF | TGTGCCAGCAGCTTAGCGCGGGGTATATCCTACGAGCAGTACTTC
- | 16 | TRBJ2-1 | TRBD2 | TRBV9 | CASSANPAGTYNEQFF | TGTGCCAGCAGCGCAAACCCAGCGGGGACCTACAATGAGCAGTTCTTC
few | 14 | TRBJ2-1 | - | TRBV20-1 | CSASPGASYNEQFF | TGCAGTGCTAGTCCAGGGGCCTCCTACAATGAGCAGTTCTTC
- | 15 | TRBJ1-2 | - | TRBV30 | CAWSVSLGSNYGYTF | TGTGCCTGGAGTGTTAGTCTCGGTTCTAACTATGGCTACACCTTC
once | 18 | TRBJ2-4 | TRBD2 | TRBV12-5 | CASGLGTSGSRGKNIQYF | TGTGCTAGTGGTTTAGGGACTAGCGGGAGTAGAGGCAAAAACATTCAGTACTTC
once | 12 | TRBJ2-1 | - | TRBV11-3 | CASSHGDNEQFF | TGTGCCAGCAGCCACGGCGACAATGAGCAGTTCTTC
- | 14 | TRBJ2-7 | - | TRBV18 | CASSRVSVGDEQYF | TGTGCCAGCTCACGGGTTTCGGTAGGGGACGAGCAGTACTTC
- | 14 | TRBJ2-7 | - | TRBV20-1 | CSASRAGSDYEQYF | TGCAGTGCTAGTAGGGCAGGGAGTGACTACGAGCAGTACTTC
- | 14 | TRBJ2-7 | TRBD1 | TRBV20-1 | CSARDRQGVHEQYF | TGCAGTGCTAGAGATCGACAGGGGGTGCACGAGCAGTACTTC
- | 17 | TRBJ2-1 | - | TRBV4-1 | CASSQGWSSGPYNEQFF | TGCGCCAGCAGCCAAGGTTGGAGTAGCGGACCCTACAATGAGCAGTTCTTC
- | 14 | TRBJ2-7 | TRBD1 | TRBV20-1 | CSARAVGTAYEQYF | TGCAGTGCTAGAGCGGTTGGGACAGCCTACGAGCAGTACTTC
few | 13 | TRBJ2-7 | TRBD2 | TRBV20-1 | CSARVGGAYEQYF | TGCAGTGCTAGAGTCGGGGGGGCCTACGAGCAGTACTTC
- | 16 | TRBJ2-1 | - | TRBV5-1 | CASSLVAGFSYNEQFF | TGCGCCAGCAGCTTGGTGGCAGGGTTTTCCTACAATGAGCAGTTCTTC
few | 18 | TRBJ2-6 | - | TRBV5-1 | CASSPWGGDSSGANVLTF | TGCGCCAGCAGTCCGTGGGGAGGCGACAGCTCTGGGGCCAACGTCCTGACTTTC
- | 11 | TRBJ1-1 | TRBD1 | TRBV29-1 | CSVGRTGEAFF | TGCAGCGTTGGCCGGACAGGCGAAGCTTTCTTT
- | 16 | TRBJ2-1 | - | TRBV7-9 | CASSSWRGIIYNEQFF | TGTGCCAGCAGCTCGTGGCGGGGTATTATCTACAATGAGCAGTTCTTC
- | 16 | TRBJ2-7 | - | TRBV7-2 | CASSLVGAGDSYEQYF | TGTGCCAGCAGCTTAGTAGGCGCAGGGGATTCCTACGAGCAGTACTTC
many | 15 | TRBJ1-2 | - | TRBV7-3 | CASSSAKTGIYGYTF | TGTGCCAGCAGCTCCGCAAAGACAGGCATCTATGGCTACACCTTC
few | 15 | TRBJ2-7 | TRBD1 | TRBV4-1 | CASSLTQGASHEQYF | TGCGCCAGCAGCCTAACACAGGGGGCATCCCACGAGCAGTACTTC
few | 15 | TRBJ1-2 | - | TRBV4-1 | CASSQDVDGVLGYTF | TGCGCCAGCAGCCAAGATGTTGATGGAGTGCTGGGCTACACCTTC
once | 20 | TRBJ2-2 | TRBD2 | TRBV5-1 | CASSLSPYGGARMNTGELFF | TGCGCCAGCAGCTTGTCCCCTTACGGGGGGGCCAGGATGAACACCGGGGAGCTGTTTTTT
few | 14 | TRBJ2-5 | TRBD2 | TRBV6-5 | CASSARGGQETQYF | TGTGCCAGCAGTGCGCGCGGGGGCCAAGAGACCCAGTACTTC
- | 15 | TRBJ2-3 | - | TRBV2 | CASKAGALSTDTQYF | TGTGCCAGCAAGGCGGGGGCTTTGAGCACAGATACGCAGTATTTT
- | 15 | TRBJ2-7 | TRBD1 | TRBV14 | CASSPAGTGSYEQYF | TGTGCCAGCAGCCCCGCCGGGACAGGATCCTACGAGCAGTACTTC
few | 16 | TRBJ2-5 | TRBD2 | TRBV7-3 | CASSPITTRLAVEQYF | TGTGCCAGCAGCCCGATAACGACAAGACTAGCCGTAGAGCAGTACTTC
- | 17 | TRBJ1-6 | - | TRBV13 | CASSLREGGSHNSPLHF | TGTGCCAGCAGCTTAAGGGAGGGGGGCTCCCATAATTCACCCCTCCACTTT
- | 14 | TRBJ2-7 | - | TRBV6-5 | CASSYSAAVGEQYF | TGTGCCAGCAGTTACTCTGCTGCCGTGGGCGAGCAGTACTTC
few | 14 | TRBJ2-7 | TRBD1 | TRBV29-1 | CSARVGTGGYEQYF | TGCAGCGCCCGAGTCGGGACAGGGGGCTACGAGCAGTACTTC